This TCR beta chain emerged from a study of CD8 T cells in Susac syndrome. Whole-study findings and limits: It was acknowledged by the study that relatively few individuals were included in its TCR sequencing and HLA analysis.

Reverse transcription used roughly 0.45 to 1 ug RNA and random hexamers. An immunoSEQ multiplex PCR amplified TCR beta CDR3 over 54 Vbeta and 13 Jbeta. One entry per CDR3 protein, called by TCRdb with MiXCR from the immunoSEQ multiplex PCR reads. The sample lists roughly 190,000 distinct CDR3 sequences, approximately 94% occurring once. CD8+ and CD4+ blood T cells underwent TCR beta sequencing. Controls matched for age and sex were healthy donors. The CDR3 spans 14 residues. Trimming stripped 4 bases from V and 5 bases from J, with 12 bases between. Germline loops: CDR1 KGHDR, CDR2 SFDVKD. Remarks on this clonotype: What it binds is unknown.

The gene calls are TRBV24-1 and TRBJ2-3, with TRBD2 as a possible D gene (5 bases). The sequenced material came from CD4+ T cells from PBMCs. The receptor was derived from a human donor in good health. The CDR3: CATSELDREDTQYF. DNA of the CDR3: TGTGCCACCAGTGAGTTGGATCGGGAAGATACGCAGTATTTT.